This T cell receptor (beta chain) stems from a study of T cell clones after liver transplantation. V dropped 3 bases and J dropped 12 bases, with 21 bases sitting between them. This CDR3 is built from 14 residues. CDR1 is SQVTM, CDR2 ANQGSEA, per germline. The table came from immunoSEQ multiplex PCR; TCRdb's copy has only in-frame clones and leaves some out. The table has approximately 51,000 clones, about 90% seen once. The chain joins TRBV29-1 to TRBJ2-1; D perhaps matches TRBD2 (6 bases). The TCR sequence derives from a human patient who received a liver transplant. Part of the T cells may come from the graft donor. The material sequenced was CD8+ T cells from blood, taken 12 months after liver transplant. The CDR3, as DNA: TGCAGCGTTGACCCCCCTGGGGCCGGGAGTGGGCAGTTCTTC. This codes for CSVDPPGAGSGQFF.